Below, 23 T cell receptor beta chains from the same sample are listed, as sequenced in a study of T cells in Graves' hyperthyroidism and ophthalmopathy. The investigators amplified TCR beta CDR3 regions from RNA transcripts. Primed by the HTBI set, a first-round RT-PCR was run on the TCR CDR3. Using its own MiXCR run on the multiplex PCR reads, TCRdb lists one record per CDR3 protein. This sample has 600,000 to 850,000 distinct CDR3 sequences; 15% to 20% occur once, and the top ten carry around 17%. The specimen was blood. The receptors here all came from a woman between 45 and 65 years old with Graves' hyperthyroidism that later progressed to Graves' ophthalmopathy.

This clonotype turned up a few times. The J gene is TRBJ1-2, the V gene TRBV12-3 or TRBV12-4; D possibly corresponds to TRBD1 (6 bases). The V end was cut by 6 bases, the J end by 3 bases, with 17 bases between. The CDR3 sequence is 15 residues long. The DNA for the CDR3 is TGTGCCAGCAGCCGAAGTGGGGGCGGGTACTATGGCTACACCTTC. As protein: CASSRSGGGYYGYTF.

This clonotype was detected many times. The chain carries TRBV20-1 and TRBJ1-4; TRBD1 might be the D (6 bases). The germline V and J ends were trimmed by 0 bases and 10 bases, with 15 bases remaining between them. The germline CDR1 and CDR2 sequences are DFQATT and SNEGSKA (reference sequence). This CDR3 is 14 amino acids long. The CDR3 is CSARDQTGMGKLFF. In DNA, the CDR3 is TGCAGTGCTAGAGATCAAACAGGGATGGGAAAACTGTTTTTT.

Here the CDR3 DNA reads TGTGCCAGCAATGGACAGGGGATGGGCTTCACAGATACGCAGTATTTT. Protein: CASNGQGMGFTDTQYF. V is TRBV6-1 and J is TRBJ2-3; TRBD1 matches at 9 bases. The CDR3 has 16 amino acids. The germline gives CDR1 MNHNS, CDR2 SASEGT. The ends lost 7 bases at V and 2 bases at J; junction bases unmatched: 10.

The table lists this clonotype with a few counts. V usage is TRBV7-8 and J usage is TRBJ1-1; TRBD1 is a possible D gene (5 bases). The CDR3 has 14 residues. Germline V gene lookup returns CDR1 SGHVS and CDR2 FQNEAQ. Trimming shortened V by 4 bases and J by 7 bases, and 16 bases separated the two germline ends. This CDR3 is CASSSGGLLVEAFF. DNA of the CDR3: TGTGCCAGCAGCTCGGGGGGATTATTAGTTGAAGCTTTCTTT.

This clonotype was counted ten times or more. J is TRBJ1-1 and V is TRBV5-8, with a weak D call TRBD1 (6 bases). The CDR3 has 15 residues. V was shortened by 0 bases and J by 4 bases, with 13 bases between the two germline ends. Germline CDR1 is SGHTS and CDR2 is YDEGEE. The DNA of the CDR3 is TGTGCCAGCAGCTTGGGTGAGTGGGGGGCCACTGAAGCTTTCTTT. This gives the protein CASSLGEWGATEAFF.

This clonotype was seen at least ten times. The chain employs TRBV29-1 and TRBJ1-2; D uncertain. Per germline, CDR1 SQVTM and CDR2 ANQGSEA. The V end lost 1 base, the J end lost 5 bases, and 14 bases lay between the germline ends. This CDR3 spans 14 amino acids. The chain's CDR3 is CSVEGTLEEYGYTF. The CDR3 DNA reads TGCAGCGTTGAAGGGACGCTTGAGGAATATGGCTACACCTTC.

V and J are TRBV4-1 and TRBJ2-7; tentatively, D is TRBD1 or TRBD2 (6 bases each). Germline V CDR1 and CDR2: MGHRA, YSYEKL. V was cut by 0 bases and J by 5 bases, with 11 bases left in between. This CDR3 is 14 amino acids long. The CDR3 sequence is CASSQDVRGDEQYF. The DNA for the CDR3 is TGCGCCAGCAGCCAAGACGTGAGGGGGGACGAGCAGTACTTC.

This sequence joins TRBV6-2 or TRBV6-3 and TRBJ2-5; weak D call: TRBD1 (5 bases). This CDR3 contains 16 residues. Germline V CDR1 and CDR2: MNHEY, SVGEGT. The V end lost 5 bases, the J end lost 1 base, and 17 bases lay between the germline ends. CDR3 DNA sequence: TGTGCCAGCAGTCCGGCTCTCGTAGGGGTCCAAGAGACCCAGTACTTC. Amino acids: CASSPALVGVQETQYF.

In this sample, this clonotype turned up many times. This rearrangement joins TRBV30 to TRBJ1-4; unclear D gene. The CDR3 spans 13 residues. Germline CDR1 and CDR2: GTSNPN and SVGIG (reference sequence). V was shortened by 2 bases and J by 4 bases, with 8 bases between the two germline ends. The CDR3 DNA reads TGTGCCTGGAGTTGGGCGGGTAATGAAAAACTGTTTTTT. This codes for CAWSWAGNEKLFF.

V gene TRBV20-1 combines with J gene TRBJ2-7, with 9 bases aligning to TRBD1. CDR3 length: 15 residues. The germline V gene has CDR1 DFQATT and CDR2 SNEGSKA (reference sequence). After removal of 0 bases from V and 2 bases from J, the junction contained 5 bases not matched to a gene. CDR3: CSARDGTGNPYEQYF. CDR3 DNA sequence: TGCAGTGCTAGAGATGGGACAGGGAATCCCTACGAGCAGTACTTC.

A few counts support this clonotype. J is TRBJ1-2 and V is TRBV12-3 or TRBV12-4; D is possibly TRBD1 (6 bases). CDR3 size: 13 residues. The V and J ends lost 1 base and 8 bases respectively, with 11 bases between them. CDR3 DNA sequence: TGTGCCAGCAGTTTAGGACAGGCTGGCGGCTACACCTTC. As protein: CASSLGQAGGYTF.

This clonotype was recorded at least ten times. This sequence joins TRBV15 and TRBJ1-2; D is unresolved. The ends were cut back, 0 bases at V and 4 bases at J, with 12 bases in the middle. CDR1 is LNHNV and CDR2 is YYDKDF in the germline V gene (reference sequence). The CDR3 sequence is 15 residues long. The CDR3 is CATSRDGEEFYGYTF. The CDR3 DNA is TGTGCCACCAGCAGAGATGGAGAGGAATTCTATGGCTACACCTTC.

This clonotype came up many times. The rearrangement joins TRBV7-8 to TRBJ1-5, with 7 bases that match TRBD1. V was clipped by 5 bases and J by 0 bases; unmatched bases: 7. The CDR3 length is 16 residues. In germline, CDR1 is SGHVS, CDR2 FQNEAQ. CDR3 DNA sequence: TGTGCCAGCAGCCCAAGCCGACAGGGTAGCAATCAGCCCCAGCATTTT. As protein: CASSPSRQGSNQPQHF.

In its sample, this clonotype was seen a few times. This chain links TRBV11-2 with TRBJ2-5, with a weak D call TRBD2 (6 bases). Germline-derived CDR1 and CDR2 are SGHAT and FQNNGV. The length of the CDR3 is 17 residues. The V end was cut by 2 bases, the J end by 2 bases, with 18 bases between. The chain's CDR3 is CASSLLGGVQQQETQYF. In DNA, the CDR3 is TGTGCCAGCAGCTTACTAGGCGGGGTACAACAGCAAGAGACCCAGTACTTC. Full variable domain (remainder filled in from reference TRBV11-2 and TRBJ2-5): EAGVAQSPRYKIIEKRQSVAFWCNPISGHATLYWYQQILGQGPKLLIQFQNNGVVDDSQLPKDRFSAERLKGVDSTLKIQPAKLEDSAVYLCASSLLGGVQQQETQYFGPGTRLLVL.

The chain couples TRBV19 to TRBJ1-2; D is ambiguous. This CDR3 region has 12 residues. Germline assignment: CDR1 LNHDA and CDR2 SQIVND (reference sequence). V gave up 2 bases and J gave up 8 bases, with 9 bases separating them. This chain's CDR3 is CASSILGRGYTF. As DNA, the CDR3 is TGTGCCAGTAGTATATTAGGGCGCGGCTACACCTTC.

In this sample, this clonotype turned up many times. The chain recombines TRBV3-1 with TRBJ1-1; TRBD1 aligns across 7 bases. The V segment lost 5 bases and the J segment 5 bases; nucleotides outside the gene matches: 8. The CDR3 sequence is 14 residues long. Germline V gene lookup returns CDR1 LGHDT and CDR2 YNNKEL (reference sequence). In nucleotides, the CDR3 is TGTGCCAGCAGCTCACACAGGGGAGGGACTGAAGCTTTCTTT. Translation gives CASSSHRGGTEAFF.

The chain combines TRBV3-1 with TRBJ2-3; 12 nucleotides match TRBD2. The CDR3 length is 19 residues. Trimming took 0 bases from V and 0 from J; bases not matched to a gene: 7. Germline V gives CDR1 LGHDT, CDR2 YNNKEL (reference sequence). The CDR3 loop reads CASSQDEASGGASTDTQYF. In DNA form, the CDR3 reads TGTGCCAGCAGCCAAGATGAGGCTAGCGGGGGGGCTAGCACAGATACGCAGTATTTT.

DNA for the CDR3: TGTGCCAGCAGCGTAGAAGGGGGGTCCGGAAACACCATATATTTT. Protein sequence: CASSVEGGSGNTIYF. The chain carries TRBV9 and TRBJ1-3; TRBD1 might be the D (6 bases). V lost 0 bases and J lost 4, with 11 bases in between. CDR3 length: 15 residues. The germline CDR1 and CDR2 sequences are SGDLS and YYNGEE.

The chain employs TRBV7-9 and TRBJ2-7; no firm D call. The CDR3 sequence is 13 residues long. Germline values: CDR1 SEHNR, CDR2 FQNEAQ (reference sequence). Trimming shortened V by 3 bases and J by 4 bases, and 10 bases separated the two germline ends. DNA of the CDR3: TGTGCCAGCAGCTTTTCGTTGGGTTACGAGCAGTACTTC. Translating gives CASSFSLGYEQYF.

This clonotype was observed a few times. The chain links TRBV6-1 to TRBJ1-1; 7 nucleotides align to TRBD1. Germline CDR1 is MNHNS and CDR2 is SASEGT. The trim removed 3 bases at V and 7 bases at J, leaving 11 bases unmatched. There are 15 residues in the CDR3. CDR3 nucleotides: TGTGCCAGCAGTGAGGGAGCAGGGGGGTCGGGTGAAGCTTTCTTT. This gives the protein CASSEGAGGSGEAFF.

There are many counts of this clonotype. At one end, the junction sequence differs from germline, possibly due to a read error. The chain couples TRBV3-1 to TRBJ2-7; D is ambiguous. In germline, CDR1 is LGHDT, CDR2 YNNKEL (reference sequence). This CDR3 comprises 14 residues. This chain's CDR3 is CANSPPDKSYEQYF. CDR3 DNA: TGTGCCAACAGCCCACCTGACAAGTCCTACGAGCAGTACTTC.

The chain joins TRBV20-1 to TRBJ1-2; unclear D gene. This CDR3 has 14 amino acids. CDR1 and CDR2 from the germline V gene are DFQATT and SNEGSKA (reference sequence). Trimming removed 0 bases from V and 6 bases from J, with 14 bases in between. CDR3 DNA: TGCAGTGCTAGAGAACAGCCACTGAATCATGGCTACACCTTC. Its protein product is CSAREQPLNHGYTF.

The chain combines TRBV6-2 or TRBV6-3 with TRBJ1-3; D is perhaps TRBD1 (6 bases). The length of the CDR3 is 17 residues. Looked up from germline, CDR1 is MNHEY and CDR2 is SVGEGT. V dropped 5 bases and J dropped 0 bases, with 17 bases sitting between them. CDR3 in amino acids: CASSVKPTGISGNTIYF. The CDR3 DNA follows: TGTGCCAGCAGTGTAAAACCTACAGGGATCTCTGGAAACACCATATATTTT.